The 7 T cell receptor beta chains presented below share a single source sample, sequenced in a study of blood T cell repertoires in COVID-19. The repertoire was sequenced with immunoSEQ multiplex PCR; TCRdb's copy has only in-frame clones and lacks some. This table holds 100,000 to 150,000 clones, around 90% found once. The material sequenced was peripheral blood. These receptors all come from a woman aged 60 to 75 with COVID-19, enrolled during active disease.

This clone was recorded once. The genes are TRBV6-2 or TRBV6-3 and TRBJ2-5; 7 nucleotides agree with TRBD1. The CDR3 runs to 14 residues. Germline V gene lookup returns CDR1 MNHEY and CDR2 SVGEGT. The V segment lost 5 bases and the J segment 7 bases; nucleotides outside the gene matches: 10. The CDR3 DNA reads TGTGCCAGCAGTCCCAACAGGGGCGGAGGGACCCAGTACTTC. This encodes CASSPNRGGGTQYF.

This clone showed up just once. The chain uses TRBV4-1 and TRBJ2-7; the D gene is possibly TRBD1 (5 bases). V lost 4 bases, J lost 0 bases, and 13 bases lay in between. CDR1 is MGHRA and CDR2 is YSYEKL in the germline V gene. The CDR3 has 15 amino acids. The CDR3 loop is CASSLRRGTSYEQYF. CDR3 sequence (DNA): TGCGCCAGCAGCCTAAGAAGGGGAACCTCCTACGAGCAGTACTTC.

This clone showed up just once. The rearrangement joins TRBV5-1 to TRBJ1-5; D gene unclear. V was clipped by 2 bases and J by 5 bases, with 8 bases between them. The CDR3 totals 13 residues. Germline CDR1 is SGHRS and CDR2 is YFSETQ. Here the CDR3 DNA reads TGCGCCAGCAGCTTAAATTCCGATCAGCCCCAGCATTTT. It codes for CASSLNSDQPQHF. The full variable domain, rest sourced from reference TRBV5-1 and TRBJ1-5, is KAGVTQTPRYLIKTRGQQVTLSCSPISGHRSVSWYQQTPGQGLQFLFEYFSETQRNKGNFPGRFSGRQFSNSRSEMNVSTLELGDSALYLCASSLNSDQPQHFGDGTRLSIL.

V gene TRBV5-1 combines with J gene TRBJ1-2; 8 bases fit TRBD1. The CDR3 loop spans 15 amino acids. Germline CDR1 SGHRS, CDR2 YFSETQ. V was pared by 4 bases and J by 7 bases, with 12 bases of the junction left unmatched. The CDR3 reads CASSTLDRASAGYTF. The CDR3 coding sequence is TGCGCCAGCAGCACCCTGGACAGGGCTTCTGCTGGCTACACCTTC.

This clone came up a few times. CDR3 amino acids: CASSEFRQEDEQYF. In DNA, the CDR3 is TGTGCCAGCAGTGAGTTTCGCCAGGAGGACGAGCAGTACTTC. The gene calls are TRBV2 and TRBJ2-7; possibly TRBD2 for D (5 bases). The CDR3 is 14 amino acids. Trimming shortened V by 3 bases and J by 5 bases, and 14 bases separated the two germline ends. Germline-derived CDR1 and CDR2 are SNHLY and FYNNEI.

This clone was counted a single time. The rearrangement uses TRBV11-2 and TRBJ1-1; a weak D match, TRBD1 (5 bases). Per the germline V gene, CDR1 is SGHAT and CDR2 is FQNNGV. The ends were cut back, 0 bases at V and 5 bases at J, with 16 bases in the middle. The CDR3 spans 16 residues. CDR3 protein: CASSLDLGGAGTEAFF. The CDR3 DNA reads as TGTGCCAGCAGCTTAGATCTTGGTGGGGCAGGTACTGAAGCTTTCTTT.

The genes are TRBV5-1 and TRBJ2-5; the D gene is possibly TRBD2 (5 bases). Trimming stripped 4 bases from V and 0 bases from J, with 13 bases between. Germline V gene lookup returns CDR1 SGHRS and CDR2 YFSETQ. CDR3 length: 15 amino acids. For the CDR3, the DNA is TGCGCCAGCAGCCCTCCACGGGGTTACCAAGAGACCCAGTACTTC. This encodes CASSPPRGYQETQYF.